This T cell receptor beta chain was sequenced in a study of blood T cell repertoires in COVID-19. This clone was observed once. Assay used: immunoSEQ multiplex PCR; TCRdb lists only in-frame clones, some missing. The repertoire holds approximately 130,000 clones, with approximately 85% as singletons. The CDR3 is 15 residues long. The germline V gene encodes CDR1 KGHSH and CDR2 LQKENI. V lost 2 bases and J 5 bases, leaving 15 bases between the germline ends. This chain joins TRBV18 and TRBJ2-5; possibly TRBD2 for D (5 bases). The clonotype originates from a human donor in a cohort sampled during active COVID-19. Sequencing was done on a sample of peripheral blood. The CDR3 protein is CASSPFEGYGETQYF. CDR3 DNA: TGTGCCAGCTCACCATTTGAGGGATACGGGGAGACCCAGTACTTC.